These 11 T cell receptor beta chains share one sample of origin, sequenced in a study of blood T cell repertoires in COVID-19. Sequencing used immunoSEQ multiplex PCR; TCRdb keeps in-frame clones, though not all of them. The table shows some 200,000 clones, with approximately 80% occurring only once. Specimen: PBMCs or T cells enriched from blood (not recorded which). The receptors here all came from a woman in her thirties or forties with acute COVID-19.

This chain uses TRBV11-3 with TRBJ1-6; 7 nucleotides agree with TRBD1. V lost 5 bases and J lost 10; bases outside the gene matches: 5. CDR1 and CDR2 from the germline V gene are SGHNT and YENEEA. The CDR3 consists of 13 residues. Written as DNA, the CDR3 is TGTGCCAGCAGCGTGACAGGGAACTCACCCCTCCACTTT. As protein: CASSVTGNSPLHF.

This clone has a handful of counts. V is TRBV19 and J is TRBJ2-7; D gene uncertain. V lost 0 bases and J 6 bases, leaving 9 bases between the germline ends. The CDR3 is 13 amino acids. The germline CDR1 and CDR2 sequences are LNHDA and SQIVND (reference sequence). The CDR3 bases are TGTGCCAGTAGTATAGATCCAAGAGCCGAGCAGTACTTC. Encoded protein: CASSIDPRAEQYF. Based on the CDR3 plus reference TRBV19 and TRBJ2-7, the full variable domain is DGGITQSPKYLFRKEGQNVTLSCEQNLNHDAMYWYRQDPGQGLRLIYYSQIVNDFQKGDIAEGYSVSREKKESFPLTVTSAQKNPTAFYLCASSIDPRAEQYFGPGTRLTVT.

V is TRBV27 and J is TRBJ1-2; 7 bases fit TRBD1. The CDR3 extends over 14 amino acids. With 5 bases clipped from V and 1 base from J, the junction kept 4 bases outside the gene matches. Germline V lookup: CDR1 MNHEY, CDR2 SMNVEV (reference sequence). CDR3 amino acids: CASSPDRVNYGYTF. DNA for the CDR3: TGTGCCAGCAGTCCCGACAGGGTTAACTATGGCTACACCTTC.

This sequence joins TRBV7-9 and TRBJ2-7, with 7 bases aligning to TRBD1. After removal of 4 bases from V and 1 base from J, the junction contained 7 bases not matched to a gene. Germline loops: CDR1 SEHNR, CDR2 FQNEAQ (reference sequence). This CDR3 is built from 15 residues. For the CDR3, the DNA is TGTGCCAGCAGCTCATCCGGGACAGCTTCCTACGAGCAGTACTTC. This encodes CASSSSGTASYEQYF.

The chain is built from TRBV7-9 and TRBJ2-5; 15 positions agree with TRBD2. The trim removed 2 bases at V and 4 bases at J, leaving 2 bases unmatched. The CDR3 extends over 16 amino acids. The germline V gene has CDR1 SEHNR and CDR2 FQNEAQ (reference sequence). As DNA, the CDR3 is TGTGCCAGCAGCTTAAAGGGACTAGCGGGAGGAGAGACCCAGTACTTC. Translated, it gives CASSLKGLAGGETQYF.

The chain couples TRBV28 to TRBJ1-4, with 9 bases that match TRBD1. The germline V gene has CDR1 MDHEN and CDR2 SYDVKM. The V gene end was trimmed by 6 bases and the J gene end by 0 bases; junction bases not matched to a gene: 5. The CDR3 length is 16 residues. For the CDR3, the DNA is TGTGCCAGCAGAAACAGGGGGCTCGCAACTAATGAAAAACTGTTTTTT. Residues: CASRNRGLATNEKLFF.

The chain recombines TRBV11-3 with TRBJ1-3; 10 bases agree with TRBD1. Germline-derived CDR1 and CDR2 are SGHNT and YENEEA. This CDR3 is 19 amino acids long. J lost 4 bases, V lost 5 bases, and 17 bases had no gene match. CDR3 DNA sequence: TGTGCCAGCAGCCTAGGGGGACAGGGGACTAAAGTTATCGGAAACACCATATATTTT. This encodes CASSLGGQGTKVIGNTIYF.

V and J are TRBV4-3 and TRBJ1-1, with D unclear. The CDR3 contains 13 residues. V gave up 4 bases and J gave up 1 base, with 7 bases separating them. Germline CDR1 reads LGHNA; CDR2 reads YSLEER. The CDR3 DNA follows: TGCGCCAGCAGCCGCGCGGGGAACACTGAAGCTTTCTTT. It codes for CASSRAGNTEAFF.

The V and J genes are TRBV9 and TRBJ2-1; 13 bases fit TRBD2. CDR3 length equals 17 residues. The germline CDR1 and CDR2 sequences are SGDLS and YYNGEE. V lost 4 bases, J lost 9 bases, and 13 bases stayed unmatched. For the CDR3, the DNA is TGTGCCAGCAGCCCTTCAAAACTAGCGGGAGGGCCGGGTGAGCAGTTCTTC. Translating it yields CASSPSKLAGGPGEQFF. Filled out from reference TRBV9 and TRBJ2-1, the complete variable domain reads DSGVTQTPKHLITATGQRVTLRCSPRSGDLSVYWYQQSLDQGLQFLIQYYNGEERAKGNILERFSAQQFPDLHSELNLSSLELGDSALYFCASSPSKLAGGPGEQFFGPGTRLTVL.

The gene calls are TRBV5-4 and TRBJ1-4; 7 nucleotides line up with TRBD1. V was pared by 4 bases and J by 5 bases, with 14 bases of the junction left unmatched. The CDR3 loop spans 17 amino acids. The germline V gene has CDR1 SGHNT and CDR2 YYREEE (reference sequence). The CDR3 loop is CASSGRARQGLNEKLFF. The CDR3 region has the DNA TGTGCCAGCAGCGGCCGGGCTCGACAGGGATTAAATGAAAAACTGTTTTTT.

V is TRBV3-1 (or the pseudogene TRBV3-2) and J is TRBJ1-5; D remains ambiguous. The germline CDR1 and CDR2 sequences are LGHDT and YNNKEL (reference sequence). This CDR3 has 14 residues. Trimming shortened V by 3 bases and J by 5 bases, and 11 bases separated the two germline ends. DNA of the CDR3: TGTGCCAGCAGCCAGGGCCCTCATGATCAGCCCCAGCATTTT. Protein: CASSQGPHDQPQHF.